These 25 T cell receptor beta chains share one sample of origin, sequenced in a study of regulatory T cells in long-lasting Graves disease. CDR3-region Arm-PCR and iRepertoire HTBI primers produced the TCR beta libraries. Each CDR3 protein gets one entry after TCRdb re-called the multiplex PCR reads with MiXCR. The table lists a few hundred thousand distinct CDR3 sequences, about 20% of them singletons, with about an eighth in the top ten. The time point is: persistent/refractory GD, antithyroid drugs over 5 years with positive TRAb. Extracted RNA from PBMCs served as the source of the TCR library. This specimen was peripheral blood mononuclear cells (PBMCs), taken when the disease was refractory, from a patient treated with antithyroid drugs. These receptors were obtained from a female donor with Graves disease.

This clonotype was observed at least ten times. The V gene is TRBV7-2, the J gene TRBJ2-5; the D is unclear. This CDR3 contains 13 residues. Germline CDR1 and CDR2: SGHTA and FQGNSA. Trimming cost V 3 bases and J 5 bases, with 10 bases left between them. The CDR3 DNA is TGTGCCAGCAGCTTGGTAGTGGGCGAGACCCAGTACTTC. Encoded protein: CASSLVVGETQYF.

In its sample, this clonotype was seen many times. This chain connects TRBV28 to TRBJ1-6; D unclear. This CDR3 is 12 amino acids long. V shed 6 bases and J shed 7 bases, with 7 bases lying between them. Per germline, CDR1 MDHEN and CDR2 SYDVKM. Here the CDR3 reads CASSSNNSPLHF. In DNA form, the CDR3 reads TGTGCCAGCAGCTCCAACAATTCACCCCTCCACTTT.

The genes are TRBV9 and TRBJ2-3; possibly TRBD2 for D (5 bases). The V end was cut by 3 bases, the J end by 3 bases, with 8 bases between. The CDR3 has 13 residues. Per germline, CDR1 SGDLS and CDR2 YYNGEE. The CDR3 coding sequence is TGTGCCAGCAGCGCCGGACTTACAGATACGCAGTATTTT. Its translation is CASSAGLTDTQYF.

This clonotype occurred once. Just one base apart from a much larger clone, this may be a read error. The chain links TRBV6-1 to TRBJ1-6; a weak D match, TRBD1 (6 bases). The end of the DNA is better explained by TRBJ1-1, so the J call may be wrong. CDR3 length: 16 residues. CDR1 and CDR2 from the germline V gene are MNHNS and SASEGT. The chain's CDR3 is CTSRPGHRGENTEAFF. The CDR3 DNA reads as TGTACCAGCAGGCCGGGACATCGGGGCGAGAACACTGAAGCTTTCTTT.

Comment on this clonotype: Germline and junction disagree at one end, which may indicate a read error. The rearrangement links TRBV28 to TRBJ1-2; 8 nucleotides agree with TRBD1. The CDR3 extends over 16 amino acids. From germline, CDR1 is MDHEN and CDR2 SYDVKM. This CDR3 reads CASSHYTTQGARGYTF. CDR3 DNA: TGCGCCAGCAGCCACTATACCACCCAGGGGGCTCGGGGCTACACCTTC.

Turning to this clonotype: This may stem from a read error, because a much larger clone lies one nucleotide away. The CDR3 here is CSASRDYKNIQYF. The CDR3 DNA follows: TGCAGTGCAAGCAGGGACTATAAAAACATTCAGTACTTC. The chain has TRBV20-1 and TRBJ2-4; 7 positions agree with TRBD2. The ends lost 6 bases at V and 4 bases at J; junction bases unmatched: 6. Germline V lookup: CDR1 DFQATT, CDR2 SNEGSKA (reference sequence). The CDR3 is 13 residues long.

This chain joins TRBV12-3 or TRBV12-4 and TRBJ2-3, with 12 positions matching TRBD2. The CDR3 is 15 residues long. V dropped 6 bases and J dropped 5; count of bases not matched to a gene: 6. The CDR3 reads CASRSTSGSLDTQYF. Written as DNA, the CDR3 is TGTGCCAGCAGGTCGACTAGCGGGAGCCTAGATACGCAGTATTTT.

The sample holds many counts of this clonotype. The V and J genes are TRBV12-3 or TRBV12-4 and TRBJ2-7, with 11 nucleotides matching TRBD2. The CDR3 sequence is 14 residues long. V dropped 3 bases and J dropped 2; count of bases not matched to a gene: 0. Here the CDR3 DNA reads TGTGCCAGCAGTTTGACTAGCGGGGCCTACGAGCAGTACTTC. Translation gives CASSLTSGAYEQYF.

The J gene is TRBJ2-1, the V gene TRBV6-1; 10 bases are shared with TRBD2. The V and J ends lost 5 bases and 8 bases, in that order; junction bases with no gene match: 6. Germline CDR1 reads MNHNS; CDR2 reads SASEGT. This CDR3 has 14 residues. Written as DNA, the CDR3 is TGTGCCAGCAGTCGTAGCGGGAGGAGTTATGAGCAGTTCTTC. Its protein product is CASSRSGRSYEQFF.

This clonotype was picked up many times. The chain carries TRBV24-1 and TRBJ1-1; D not certain. The CDR3 totals 13 residues. V lost 2 bases, J lost 6 bases, and 9 bases lay in between. Germline lookup yields CDR1 KGHDR and CDR2 SFDVKD. CDR3 amino acids: CATSDWQSAEAFF. The CDR3 DNA follows: TGTGCCACCAGTGATTGGCAGTCCGCTGAAGCTTTCTTT.

This clonotype was observed many times. V gene TRBV28 combines with J gene TRBJ2-2; 8 positions match TRBD1. CDR1 is MDHEN and CDR2 is SYDVKM in the germline V gene. Unmatched junction bases numbered 6, after V lost 2 bases and J lost 7 bases. This CDR3 comprises 15 residues. The CDR3 nucleotides read TGTGCCAGCAGTTTAGCCAGGGGGCGCTTCGGGGAGCTGTTTTTT. Protein: CASSLARGRFGELFF.

As to this clonotype: A much bigger clone sits one base away, suggesting this may be a read error. This CDR3 is missing its conserved last phenylalanine or tryptophan, likely due to a read error. The chain couples TRBV7-2 to TRBJ2-7; 11 bases are a match to TRBD1. Per germline, CDR1 SGHTA and CDR2 FQGNSA. Germline trimming cut 1 base from V and 7 bases from J; bases unmatched to any gene: 12. CDR3 size: 17 residues. CDR3 bases: TGTGCCAGCAGCTTAGGGCCTCCGGGACAGGGGGGAGGTGAGCAGTACCTC. Translating gives CASSLGPPGQGGGEQYL.

The CDR3 DNA reads as TGTGCCAGCAGTTCCCCCCTCGGGGCTGTGAACACTGAAGCTTTCTTT. Translating gives CASSSPLGAVNTEAFF. The chain uses TRBV6-5 and TRBJ1-1; possible D gene TRBD1, 5 bases. The V end was cut by 4 bases, the J end by 0 bases, with 15 bases between. Per germline, CDR1 MNHEY and CDR2 SVGAGI. CDR3 length: 16 residues.

This clonotype was seen only a few times. The genes are TRBV6-5 and TRBJ1-2; D gene ambiguous. There are 14 residues in the CDR3. In germline, CDR1 is MNHEY, CDR2 SVGAGI. With 0 bases removed from V and 8 bases from J, the gap between germline ends came to 13 bases. Here the CDR3 DNA reads TGTGCCAGCAGTTACTCGTCCCCCCCCGTCGGCTACACCTTC. Its protein is CASSYSSPPVGYTF.

This clonotype turned up a few times. This rearrangement joins TRBV5-4 to TRBJ1-4; D may be TRBD1 (5 bases). Germline CDR1 and CDR2: SGHNT and YYREEE (reference sequence). The CDR3 spans 15 residues. V was cut by 4 bases and J by 2 bases, with 12 bases left in between. The CDR3 nucleotides are TGTGCCAGCAGCCAAAACAGGTTGACTAATGAAAAACTGTTTTTT. This sequence encodes CASSQNRLTNEKLFF. The whole variable domain, remainder taken from reference TRBV5-4 and TRBJ1-4, is ETGVTQSPTHLIKTRGQQVTLRCSSQSGHNTVSWYQQALGQGPQFIFQYYREEENGRGNFPPRFSGLQFPNYSSELNVNALELDDSALYLCASSQNRLTNEKLFFGSGTQLSVL.

V is TRBV14 and J is TRBJ1-2, with TRBD1 matching over 8 bases. V shed 4 bases, J shed 7 bases, and the junction held 8 bases outside the gene matches. The CDR3 loop spans 14 amino acids. Germline V lookup: CDR1 SGHDN, CDR2 FVKESK. CDR3 in DNA: TGTGCCAGCAGCCCCTCGACAGGGGTTGTTGGCTACACCTTC. Protein sequence: CASSPSTGVVGYTF.

This clonotype was seen ten or more times. The chain couples TRBV12-3 or TRBV12-4 to TRBJ2-1; 9 bases are shared with TRBD2. V dropped 5 bases and J dropped 4; count of bases not matched to a gene: 6. The CDR3 has 15 residues. CDR3 amino acids: CASSKREVGYNEQFF. The DNA of the CDR3 is TGTGCCAGCAGTAAGCGGGAGGTAGGATACAATGAGCAGTTCTTC.

This clonotype was counted a few times. This chain links TRBV7-8 with TRBJ2-5; 15 nucleotides agree with TRBD2. Losses at the gene ends were 5 bases for V and 5 bases for J; bases not matched to a gene: 9. This CDR3 region has 17 residues. CDR1 SGHVS and CDR2 FQNEAQ come from the germline V gene. CDR3 sequence: CASSRRTSGRGVETQYF. CDR3 coding DNA: TGTGCCAGCAGCCGACGGACTAGCGGGAGGGGAGTGGAGACCCAGTACTTC.

The chain joins TRBV7-9 to TRBJ2-2; 8 bases align to TRBD2. The germline V gene encodes CDR1 SEHNR and CDR2 FQNEAQ (reference sequence). V gave up 6 bases and J gave up 3 bases; unmatched junction bases: 15. This CDR3 contains 18 residues. CDR3 sequence (DNA): TGTGCCAGCAGACAACAACGCACCGGGACTAGTTACACCGGGGAGCTGTTTTTT. As protein: CASRQQRTGTSYTGELFF.

Ten or more counts support this clonotype. The chain couples TRBV19 to TRBJ2-2; a possible D gene is TRBD1 (5 bases). The CDR3 is made up of 15 amino acids. Germline V gene sequence: CDR1 LNHDA, CDR2 SQIVND (reference sequence). Trimming stripped 5 bases from V and 0 bases from J, with 10 bases between. Here the CDR3 DNA reads TGTGCCAGTAGTTTCAGGGTTTCGAACACCGGGGAGCTGTTTTTT. Protein: CASSFRVSNTGELFF.

This clonotype was seen many times. The chain joins TRBV12-3 or TRBV12-4 to TRBJ1-2; 8 nucleotides line up with TRBD1. The CDR3 contains 17 residues. J was trimmed by 4 bases and V by 6 bases; bases with no gene match: 16. The CDR3 DNA reads TGTGCCAGCAGCCAAAAAAAGTTACAGGGGGTAGGCTATGGCTACACCTTC. It specifies CASSQKKLQGVGYGYTF.

This clonotype was seen a handful of times. The chain is built from TRBV10-2 and TRBJ2-7, with TRBD1 matching over 9 bases. The germline CDR1 and CDR2 sequences are WSHSY and SAAADI. V was clipped by 6 bases and J by 0 bases; unmatched bases: 9. This CDR3 comprises 16 residues. The chain's CDR3 is CASSARADRGSYEQYF. Written as DNA, the CDR3 is TGCGCCAGCAGCGCAAGGGCGGACAGGGGCTCCTACGAGCAGTACTTC.

The chain links TRBV5-4 to TRBJ1-2; 8 bases match TRBD1. This CDR3 region has 14 residues. CDR1 and CDR2 (germline): SGHNT, YYREEE (reference sequence). Trimming took 5 bases from V and 4 from J; bases not matched to a gene: 7. CDR3 DNA sequence: TGTGCCAGCAGGGACCAGGACAGGGTCTATGGCTACACCTTC. This encodes CASRDQDRVYGYTF.

V gene TRBV5-6 combines with J gene TRBJ2-7, with TRBD2 identical over 14 bases. In germline, CDR1 is SGHDT, CDR2 YYEEEE. The CDR3 extends over 16 amino acids. Trimming at V came to 4 bases and at J to 3 bases, leaving 6 bases not matched to a gene. The CDR3 DNA is TGTGCCAGCAGCCCAACCGGGACTAGCGGGAGCTACGAGCAGTACTTC. It yields the protein CASSPTGTSGSYEQYF.

This clonotype has at least ten counts. At one of its ends the junction is not consistent with the germline gene, which may arise from a read error. This chain joins TRBV12-5 and TRBJ1-5; 7 bases align to TRBD1. Germline CDR1 and CDR2: LGHNT and FRNRAP. The CDR3 runs to 17 residues. CDR3 residues: CASGRQGLRDSDQPQHF. In DNA, the CDR3 is TGTGCTAGTGGACGACAGGGCCTGAGGGATAGCGATCAGCCCCAGCATTTT.